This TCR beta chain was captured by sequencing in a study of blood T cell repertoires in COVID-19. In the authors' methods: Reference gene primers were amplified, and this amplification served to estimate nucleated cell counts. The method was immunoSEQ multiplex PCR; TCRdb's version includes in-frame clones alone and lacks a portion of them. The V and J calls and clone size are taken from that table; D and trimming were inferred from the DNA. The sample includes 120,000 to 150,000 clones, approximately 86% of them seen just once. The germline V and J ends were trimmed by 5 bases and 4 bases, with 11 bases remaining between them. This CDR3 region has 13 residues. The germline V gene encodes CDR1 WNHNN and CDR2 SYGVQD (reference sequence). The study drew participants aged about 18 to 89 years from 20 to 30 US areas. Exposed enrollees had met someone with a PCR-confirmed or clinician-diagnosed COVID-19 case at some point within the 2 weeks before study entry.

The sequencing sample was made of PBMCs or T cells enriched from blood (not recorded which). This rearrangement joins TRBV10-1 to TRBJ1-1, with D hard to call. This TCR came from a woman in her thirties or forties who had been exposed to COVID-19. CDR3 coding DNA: TGCGCCAGCAGTCCCTACACGGGCACTGAAGCTTTCTTT. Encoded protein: CASSPYTGTEAFF.